The clone carrying this T cell receptor (beta chain) has more than one count but fewer than ten. Its matching antigen is unknown. Germline CDR1 SGHRS, CDR2 YFSETQ. V was pared by 0 bases and J by 10 bases, with 17 bases between. CDR3 size: 16 residues. Isolated RNA was reverse transcribed in full, so expressed TCRB transcripts were sequenced. Naive, central memory and regulatory T cell samples came to a mean of roughly 3.9 million reads. The method was immunoSEQ multiplex PCR; TCRdb's version includes in-frame clones alone and lacks a portion of them. The table has about 360,000 clones, around 13% seen once. These data are taken from a study of beta chain features in type 1 diabetes. Overall study findings and caveats: Shorter TCRB CDR3s, moderately but significantly so, marked every one of the four CD4+ subsets in Type 1 diabetes patients.

Material: naive CD4+ T cells from blood. The sequence came from a man younger than 30 in good health. J is TRBJ1-6 and V is TRBV5-1; D remains ambiguous. CDR3 loop: CASSLEVPTGRSPLHF. CDR3 DNA: TGCGCCAGCAGCTTGGAAGTTCCGACCGGGAGATCACCCCTCCACTTT.